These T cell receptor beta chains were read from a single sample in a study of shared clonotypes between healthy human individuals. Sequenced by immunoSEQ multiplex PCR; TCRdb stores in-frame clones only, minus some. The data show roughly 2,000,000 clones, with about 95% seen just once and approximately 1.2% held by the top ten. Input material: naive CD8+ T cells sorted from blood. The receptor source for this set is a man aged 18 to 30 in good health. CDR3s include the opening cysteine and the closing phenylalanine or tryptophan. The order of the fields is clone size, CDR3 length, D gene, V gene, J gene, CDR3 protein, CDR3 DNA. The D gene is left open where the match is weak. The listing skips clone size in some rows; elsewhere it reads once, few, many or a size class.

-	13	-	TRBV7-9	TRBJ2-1	CASSSAGNNEQFF	TGTGCCAGCAGCTCTGCGGGCAACAATGAGCAGTTCTTC
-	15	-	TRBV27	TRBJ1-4	CASSLWGATNEKLFF	TGTGCCAGCAGTTTGTGGGGAGCTACTAATGAAAAACTGTTTTTT
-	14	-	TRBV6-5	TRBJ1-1	CASSYSIGAPEAFF	TGTGCCAGCAGTTACTCGATAGGGGCACCTGAAGCTTTCTTT
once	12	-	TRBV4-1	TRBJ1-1	CASSGGITEAFF	TGCGCCAGCAGCGGGGGTATTACTGAAGCTTTCTTT
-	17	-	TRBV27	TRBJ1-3	CASSLRDGPLSGNTIYF	TGTGCCAGCAGCCTCCGGGACGGCCCACTCTCTGGAAACACCATATATTTT
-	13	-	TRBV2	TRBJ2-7	CASSIGLGYEQYF	TGTGCCAGCAGCATCGGACTGGGTTACGAGCAGTACTTC
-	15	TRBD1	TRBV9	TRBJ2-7	CASSVTGQPGLEQYF	TGTGCCAGCAGCGTAACGGGACAGCCGGGCCTCGAGCAGTACTTC
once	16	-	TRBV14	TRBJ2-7	CASSLNHRDTEYEQYF	TGTGCCAGCAGCCTAAACCACCGGGACACCGAATACGAGCAGTACTTC
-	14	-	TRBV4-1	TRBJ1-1	CASSQWGWETEAFF	TGCGCCAGCAGCCAGTGGGGGTGGGAGACTGAAGCTTTCTTT
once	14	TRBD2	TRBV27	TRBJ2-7	CASSLSGTGYEQYF	TGTGCCAGCAGTTTAAGCGGGACCGGCTACGAGCAGTACTTC
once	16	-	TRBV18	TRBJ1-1	CASSPKTSGSDTEAFF	TGTGCCAGCTCACCGAAAACTTCGGGTTCCGACACTGAAGCTTTCTTT
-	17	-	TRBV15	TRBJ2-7	CATSREGAGYLPYEQYF	TGTGCCACCAGCAGAGAAGGGGCGGGCTATCTCCCCTACGAGCAGTACTTC
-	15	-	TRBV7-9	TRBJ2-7	CASSWSGGSPYEQYF	TGTGCCAGCAGCTGGAGTGGAGGGAGTCCATACGAGCAGTACTTC
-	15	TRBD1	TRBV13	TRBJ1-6	CASSPGGQGPSPLHF	TGTGCCAGCAGCCCTGGTGGACAGGGACCTTCACCCCTCCACTTT
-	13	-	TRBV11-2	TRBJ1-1	CASSLSPPLEAFF	TGTGCCAGCAGCTTGAGTCCCCCCCTTGAAGCTTTCTTT
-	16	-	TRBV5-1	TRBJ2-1	CASSLGPTFSYNEQFF	TGCGCCAGCAGCTTGGGGCCCACTTTCTCCTACAATGAGCAGTTCTTC
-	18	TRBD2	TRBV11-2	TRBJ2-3	CASSLAPWRAGETDTQYF	TGTGCCAGCAGCTTAGCCCCCTGGCGAGCGGGAGAGACAGATACGCAGTATTTT
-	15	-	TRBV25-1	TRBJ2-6	CATTSKGSGANVLTF	TGTGCCACCACTTCTAAGGGGTCTGGGGCCAACGTCCTGACTTTC
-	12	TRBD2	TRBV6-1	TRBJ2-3	CALRTSVDTQYF	TGTGCCCTAAGGACTAGCGTAGATACGCAGTATTTT
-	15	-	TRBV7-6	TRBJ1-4	CASSFNNATNEKLFF	TGTGCCAGCAGCTTTAACAATGCAACTAATGAAAAACTGTTTTTT
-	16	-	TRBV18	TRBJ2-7	CASSPPGPQTSYEQYF	TGTGCCAGCTCACCACCGGGACCCCAGACGAGCTACGAGCAGTACTTC
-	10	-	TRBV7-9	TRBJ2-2	CAAASGELFF	TGTGCCGCCGCTTCCGGGGAGCTGTTTTTT
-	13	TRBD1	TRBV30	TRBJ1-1	CAWRPDREPFAFF	TGTGCCTGGAGACCGGACAGGGAACCGTTTGCTTTCTTT
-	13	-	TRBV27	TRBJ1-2	CASSSSMGHPRTF	TGTGCCAGCAGTTCGTCGATGGGACATCCGCGGACCTTC
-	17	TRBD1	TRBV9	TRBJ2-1	CASSVGDRGSAYNEQFF	TGTGCCAGCAGCGTAGGGGACAGGGGATCGGCCTACAATGAGCAGTTCTTC
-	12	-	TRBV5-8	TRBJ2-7	CASSLVRDEQYF	TGTGCCAGCAGCTTGGTCAGGGACGAGCAGTACTTC
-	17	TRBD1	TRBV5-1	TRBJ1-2	CASSLEFGQGGFDGYTF	TGCGCCAGCAGCTTGGAGTTTGGGCAGGGGGGCTTTGATGGCTACACCTTC
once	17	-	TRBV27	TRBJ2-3	CASRFDLGLSSTDTQYF	TGTGCCAGCAGGTTTGACCTGGGATTATCTAGCACAGATACGCAGTATTTT
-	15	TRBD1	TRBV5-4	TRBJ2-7	CASSLWTGQNNEQYF	TGTGCCAGCAGCTTGTGGACAGGGCAAAACAACGAGCAGTACTTC
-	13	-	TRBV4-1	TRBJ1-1	CASSARSGPEAFF	TGCGCCAGCAGCGCCCGGTCCGGCCCTGAAGCTTTCTTT
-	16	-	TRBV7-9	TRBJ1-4	CASSSSDRSQDEKLFF	TGTGCCAGCAGCTCTTCGGACAGATCCCAGGATGAAAAACTGTTTTTT
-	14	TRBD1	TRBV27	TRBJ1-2	CASRETGVFYGYTF	TGTGCCAGCAGAGAGACAGGGGTTTTCTATGGCTACACCTTC
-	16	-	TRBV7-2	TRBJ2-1	CASSLEWREGDNEQFF	TGTGCCAGCAGCTTAGAGTGGCGGGAAGGGGACAATGAGCAGTTCTTC